Sequencing of this TCR beta chain was carried out in a study of blood T cell repertoires in COVID-19. For the study at large: Collection of acute and convalescent COVID-19 samples took place in the United States, Italy and Spain.

Germline CDR1 SGDLS, CDR2 YYNGEE. V lost 0 bases, J lost 2 bases, and 8 bases lay in between. This CDR3 region has 14 residues. Generated by immunoSEQ multiplex PCR, the TCRdb table keeps only in-frame clones and is missing some. Counted here are around 110,000 clones, less than 85% occurring once; the ten biggest clones make up over 2%. Input material: peripheral blood. This rearrangement joins TRBV9 to TRBJ1-2; D gene unclear. The clonotype comes from a young man with acute or convalescent COVID-19. The DNA for the CDR3 is TGTGCCAGCAGCGTAGGTGGAGAAAACTATGGCTACACCTTC. Protein sequence: CASSVGGENYGYTF.